A selection of T cell receptor beta chains follows, all from one sample in a study of shared clonotypes between healthy human individuals. This table comes from immunoSEQ multiplex PCR, and its TCRdb copy is limited to in-frame clones, with some not included. This repertoire shows about 2 million clones, 85% to 95% found once; its top ten account for 0.13%. The material sequenced was naive CD4+ T cells sorted from blood. Receptor source: a man aged 18 to 29 in good health. The CDR3 runs from the conserved cysteine through the conserved F or W. Fields, in order: J gene, V gene, clone size, D gene, CDR3 DNA, CDR3 protein. A D gene is named only where the DNA matches it firmly. Clone size, where shown, is once, few, many, or a class for clones that have expanded.

>TRBJ2-5|TRBV9|.|TRBD1
TGTGCCAGCAGCGCTTCAAGGGGGCCCCAAGAGACCCAGTACTTC
CASSASRGPQETQYF
>TRBJ2-7|TRBV15|.|.
TGTGCCACCAGCAGAGCGGACGGCTCCTACGAGCAGTACTTC
CATSRADGSYEQYF
>TRBJ2-7|TRBV10-3|.|TRBD1
TGTGCCATCAGTGAGGGGACAGGGAGAGGCTACGAGCAGTACTTC
CAISEGTGRGYEQYF
>TRBJ1-5|TRBV2|once|.
TGTGCCAGCAGTACAATACCTGGCGCAGGCCCGAATCAGCCCCAGCATTTT
CASSTIPGAGPNQPQHF
>TRBJ2-1|TRBV6-5|.|TRBD1
TGTGCCAGCAGCCCTCGGACAGGATCCGGAGAGCAGTTCTTC
CASSPRTGSGEQFF
>TRBJ2-7|TRBV28|.|.
TGTGCCAGCAGACCATCACAGGGTCTCTACGAGCAGTACTTC
CASRPSQGLYEQYF
>TRBJ2-7|TRBV28|.|TRBD1
TGTGCCAGCAGTCCCACAGGGGGCCGGTACGAGCAGTACTTC
CASSPTGGRYEQYF
>TRBJ2-5|TRBV10-1|.|.
TGCGCCAGCAGTGATGAGGGGAATAGGCACGGGACCCAGTACTTC
CASSDEGNRHGTQYF
>TRBJ1-4|TRBV11-2|.|.
TGTGCCAGCAGCTTAGGGGACTGGCTTGAAGAGGCAACTAATGAAAAACTGTTTTTT
CASSLGDWLEEATNEKLFF
>TRBJ2-1|TRBV7-9|.|TRBD2
TGTGCCAGCAGTAAAGCAGGACTAGCGGACTACAATGAGCAGTTCTTC
CASSKAGLADYNEQFF
>TRBJ2-5|TRBV5-1|.|.
TGCGCCAGCAGCTTGGGAGGGACGGCACGGGAGACCCAGTACTTC
CASSLGGTARETQYF
>TRBJ2-7|TRBV6-1|.|.
TGTGCCAGCAGTGAACTGGGGCCTAGCTACGAGCAGTACTTC
CASSELGPSYEQYF
>TRBJ1-6|TRBV27|.|.
TGTGCCAGCAGTCCCGTGGAGGGGTATAATTCACCCCTCCACTTT
CASSPVEGYNSPLHF
>TRBJ1-5|TRBV7-2|.|.
TGTGCCAGCAGCTTAGTGCGGGGCACGGGGACTCAGCCCCAGCATTTT
CASSLVRGTGTQPQHF
>TRBJ1-1|TRBV11-1|.|.
TGTGCCAGCAGCTTAGCCGGGGCAGGGAACACTGAAGCTTTCTTT
CASSLAGAGNTEAFF
>TRBJ2-3|TRBV29-1|.|.
TGCAGCGCCCAAGGTAGGGGCGGAACAGATACGCAGTATTTT
CSAQGRGGTDTQYF
>TRBJ1-6|TRBV2|.|TRBD1
TGTGCCAGCAGTGAACTGGGGACAGCTAATTCACCCCTCCACTTT
CASSELGTANSPLHF
>TRBJ2-2|TRBV7-9|.|.
TGTGCCAGCAGCTTACTAAACACCGGGGAGCTGTTTTTT
CASSLLNTGELFF
>TRBJ1-5|TRBV6-4|.|TRBD1
TGTGCCAGCAGTGACTCCTTAAGGGGGCAACCGCGCATTGGATCGACCAATCAGCCCCAGCATTTT
CASSDSLRGQPRIGSTNQPQHF
>TRBJ2-7|TRBV7-8|.|TRBD1
TGTGCCAGCAGCCCAGGAAAACAGGGGGGCGAGCAGTACTTC
CASSPGKQGGEQYF
>TRBJ2-5|TRBV2|.|TRBD1
TGTGCCAGCAGCCCGGGACAGGGATACCAAGAGACCCAGTACTTC
CASSPGQGYQETQYF
>TRBJ1-1|TRBV25-1|.|.
TGTGCCAGCAGTGATGATAGGAAGGGGATAAACACTGAAGCTTTCTTT
CASSDDRKGINTEAFF
>TRBJ2-1|TRBV7-6|.|TRBD2
TGTGCCAGCAGCTTAGCGGGCGGGGGTGTATACAATGAGCAGTTCTTC
CASSLAGGGVYNEQFF
>TRBJ1-5|TRBV7-4|.|.
TGTGCCAGCAGCGTAGGAAACGGGGGGCCCCAGCATTTT
CASSVGNGGPQHF
>TRBJ2-7|TRBV14|.|TRBD1
TGTGCCAGCAGCCCCCCTCGAGGGGGCAGCTCCTACGAGCAGTACTTC
CASSPPRGGSSYEQYF
>TRBJ1-2|TRBV7-2|.|.
TGTGCCAGCAGCTTAGCGCACGGACAACGTACGGTTCTTAACTATGGCTACACCTTC
CASSLAHGQRTVLNYGYTF
>TRBJ1-2|TRBV28|once|.
TGTGCCAGCACCCCCCAGGTTGGTTTTGGCTACACCTTC
CASTPQVGFGYTF